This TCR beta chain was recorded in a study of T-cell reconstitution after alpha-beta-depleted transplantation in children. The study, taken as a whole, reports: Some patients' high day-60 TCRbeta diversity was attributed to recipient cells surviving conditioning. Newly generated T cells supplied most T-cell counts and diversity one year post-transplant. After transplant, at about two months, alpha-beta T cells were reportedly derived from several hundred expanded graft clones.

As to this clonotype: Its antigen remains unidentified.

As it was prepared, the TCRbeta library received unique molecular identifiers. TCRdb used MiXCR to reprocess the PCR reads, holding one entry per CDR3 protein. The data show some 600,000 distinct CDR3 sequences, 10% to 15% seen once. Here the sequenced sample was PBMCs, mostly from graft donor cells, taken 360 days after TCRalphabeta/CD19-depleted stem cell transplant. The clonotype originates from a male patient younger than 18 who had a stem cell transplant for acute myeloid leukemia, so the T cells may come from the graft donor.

This CDR3 reads CASSLSTASSYNEQFF. CDR3 nucleotide sequence: TGTGCCAGCAGCCTATCGACAGCCAGCTCCTACAATGAGCAGTTCTTC. The rearrangement links TRBV28 to TRBJ2-1; D might be TRBD1 (5 bases). V lost 6 bases and J lost 0, with 15 bases in between. Germline CDR1 reads MDHEN; CDR2 reads SYDVKM. This CDR3 has 16 amino acids.